The T cell receptor (beta chain) under discussion was sequenced for a study of tumor and adjacent non-tumor tissue in lung cancer. Looking at the study overall: Aged about 30 to 85 years, patients included roughly ten men and a few women with stage I to III disease. Some 4.2 million productive TCRbeta reads were obtained per sample on average. Study-wide points: Tumor tissue had significantly higher TCR diversity than normal lung.

The template was RNA from unsorted bulk tissue. More than 3 cm separated this lung sample from the edge of the tumor. Between August and November 2014, newly diagnosed, chemotherapy-naive lung cancer patients underwent thoracic surgery in China. This CDR3 region has 16 residues. Germline V gene data show CDR1 as SGHNT and CDR2 as YENEEA. TCRbeta libraries were built with three rounds of nested PCR, modified from ARM-PCR. TCRdb processed the multiplex PCR reads anew with MiXCR; each CDR3 protein has one entry. Of almost 75,000 distinct CDR3 sequences in the sample, 55% to 70% were seen once. The count of this clonotype is one. Its antigen is currently unknown. An end of the junction differs from the germline gene, which may be a read error.

Sequencing used distant non-tumor lung tissue. The V call is TRBV11-3, the J call TRBJ1-5; D is perhaps TRBD1 (6 bases). This TCR was recovered from a woman between 50 and 59 years old with non-small cell lung cancer. The CDR3 here is CASSKPGQNSNPPQHF. The CDR3 DNA is TGTGCCAGCAGTAAGCCCGGACAGAATAGCAATCCGCCCCAGCATTTT. Full variable domain (rest looked up from reference TRBV11-3 and TRBJ1-5): EAGVVQSPRYKIIEKKQPVAFWCNPISGHNTLYWYLQNLGQGPELLIRYENEEAVDDSQLPKDRFSAERLKGVDSTLKIQPAELGDSAVYLCASSKPGQNSNPPQHFGDGTRLSIL.